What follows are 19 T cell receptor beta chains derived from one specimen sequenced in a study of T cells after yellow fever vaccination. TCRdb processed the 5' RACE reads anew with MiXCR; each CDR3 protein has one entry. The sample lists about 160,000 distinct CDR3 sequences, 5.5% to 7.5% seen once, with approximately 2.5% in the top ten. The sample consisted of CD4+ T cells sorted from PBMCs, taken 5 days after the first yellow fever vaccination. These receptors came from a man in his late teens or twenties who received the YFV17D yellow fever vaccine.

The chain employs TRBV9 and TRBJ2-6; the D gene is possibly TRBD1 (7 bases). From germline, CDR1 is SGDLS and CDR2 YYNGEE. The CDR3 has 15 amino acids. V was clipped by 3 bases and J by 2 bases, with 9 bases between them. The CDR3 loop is CASSARGAGANVLTF. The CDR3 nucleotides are TGTGCCAGCAGCGCCAGGGGGGCTGGGGCCAACGTCCTGACTTTC.

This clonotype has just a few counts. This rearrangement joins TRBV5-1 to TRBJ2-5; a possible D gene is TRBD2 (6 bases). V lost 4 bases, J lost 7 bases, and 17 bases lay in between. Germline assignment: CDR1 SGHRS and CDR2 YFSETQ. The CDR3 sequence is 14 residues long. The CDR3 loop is CASSPQSGEVTQYF. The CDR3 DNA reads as TGCGCCAGCAGCCCCCAGTCGGGGGAGGTGACCCAGTACTTC.

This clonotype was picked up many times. The CDR3 bases are TGTGCCACCAGGGGGGGATTCCAAGAGACCCAGTACTTC. It is translated as CATRGGFQETQYF. The chain joins TRBV5-4 to TRBJ2-5; perhaps D is TRBD1 or TRBD2 (7 bases each). Germline V CDR1 and CDR2: SGHNT, YYREEE (reference sequence). V lost 9 bases and J 1 base, leaving 13 bases between the germline ends. This CDR3 has 13 residues. Supplemented by reference TRBV5-4 and TRBJ2-5, the full variable domain reads ETGVTQSPTHLIKTRGQQVTLRCSSQSGHNTVSWYQQALGQGPQFIFQYYREEENGRGNFPPRFSGLQFPNYSSELNVNALELDDSALYLCATRGGFQETQYFGPGTRLLVL.

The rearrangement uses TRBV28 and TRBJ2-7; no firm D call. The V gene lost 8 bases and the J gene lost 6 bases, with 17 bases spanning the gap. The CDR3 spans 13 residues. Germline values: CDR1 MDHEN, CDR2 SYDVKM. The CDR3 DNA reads TGTGCCAGCGGCCCCAGTATCCCCTGCGAGCAGTACGTC. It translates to CASGPSIPCEQYV.

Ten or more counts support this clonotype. The CDR3 coding sequence is TGCAGTGCTCCCGGACAGGCTAACTATGGCTACACCTTC. Protein: CSAPGQANYGYTF. J is TRBJ1-2 and V is TRBV20-1; TRBD1 aligns across 7 bases. CDR1 DFQATT and CDR2 SNEGSKA come from the germline V gene (reference sequence). Trimming at V came to 5 bases and at J to 0 bases, leaving 3 bases not matched to a gene. The CDR3 sequence is 13 residues long.

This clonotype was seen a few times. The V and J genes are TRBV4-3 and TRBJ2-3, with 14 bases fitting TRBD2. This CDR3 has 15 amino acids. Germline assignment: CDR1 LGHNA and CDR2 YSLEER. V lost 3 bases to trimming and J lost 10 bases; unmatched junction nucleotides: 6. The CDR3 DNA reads TGCGCCAGCAGCCAGGCAGGACTAGCGGGGGGCCCGCAGTATTTT. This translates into CASSQAGLAGGPQYF.

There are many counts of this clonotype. In nucleotides, the CDR3 is TGTGCCAGCAGTGAACAAGGACAGGGGGTTGCAGAGACCCAGTACTTC. It specifies CASSEQGQGVAETQYF. This chain connects TRBV25-1 to TRBJ2-5; 10 bases match TRBD1. The CDR3 loop spans 16 amino acids. After removal of 2 bases from V and 4 bases from J, the junction contained 7 bases not matched to a gene. Germline V gene lookup returns CDR1 MGHDK and CDR2 SYGVNS.

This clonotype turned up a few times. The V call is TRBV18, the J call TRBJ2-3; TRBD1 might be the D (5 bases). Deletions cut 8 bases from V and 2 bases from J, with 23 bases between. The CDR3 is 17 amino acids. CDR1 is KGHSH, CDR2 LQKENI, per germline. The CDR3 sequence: CASDHAPQAANTDTQYF. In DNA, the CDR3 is TGTGCCAGCGACCACGCCCCACAGGCAGCTAACACAGATACGCAGTATTTT. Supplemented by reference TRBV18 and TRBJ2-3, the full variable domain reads NAGVMQNPRHLVRRRGQEARLRCSPMKGHSHVYWYRQLPEEGLKFMVYLQKENIIDESGMPKERFSAEFPKEGPSILRIQQVVRGDSAAYFCASDHAPQAANTDTQYFGPGTRLTVL.

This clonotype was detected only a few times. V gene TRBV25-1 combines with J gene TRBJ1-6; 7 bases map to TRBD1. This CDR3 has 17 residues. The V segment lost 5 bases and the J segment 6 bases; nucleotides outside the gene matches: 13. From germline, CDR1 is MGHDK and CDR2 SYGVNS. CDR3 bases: TGTGCCAGCAGTCAAACCTCGACAGGGAAGGGTAATTCACCCCTCCACTTT. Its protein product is CASSQTSTGKGNSPLHF.

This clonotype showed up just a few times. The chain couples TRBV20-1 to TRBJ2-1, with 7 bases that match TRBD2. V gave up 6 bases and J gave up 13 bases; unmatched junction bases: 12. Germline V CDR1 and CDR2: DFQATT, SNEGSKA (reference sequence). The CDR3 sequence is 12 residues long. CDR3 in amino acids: CSARVGLLAQFF. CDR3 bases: TGCAGTGCCCGAGTGGGACTACTGGCCCAGTTCTTC.

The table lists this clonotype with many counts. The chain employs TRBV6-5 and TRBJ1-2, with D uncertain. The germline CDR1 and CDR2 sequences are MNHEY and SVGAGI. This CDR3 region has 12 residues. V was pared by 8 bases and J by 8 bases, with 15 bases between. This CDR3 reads CASRPPLGGYTF. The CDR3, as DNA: TGTGCCAGCCGACCCCCCCTGGGGGGCTACACCTTC.

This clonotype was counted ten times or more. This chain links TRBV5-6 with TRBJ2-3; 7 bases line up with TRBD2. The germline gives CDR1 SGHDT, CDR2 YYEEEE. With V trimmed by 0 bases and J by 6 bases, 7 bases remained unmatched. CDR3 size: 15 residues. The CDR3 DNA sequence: TGTGCCAGCAGCTTGGACGCCCTGCGGGGGGATACGCAGTATTTT. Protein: CASSLDALRGDTQYF.

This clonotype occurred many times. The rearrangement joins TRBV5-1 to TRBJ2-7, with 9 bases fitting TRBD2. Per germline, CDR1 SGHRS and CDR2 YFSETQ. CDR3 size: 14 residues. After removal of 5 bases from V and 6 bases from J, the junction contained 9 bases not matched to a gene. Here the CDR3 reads CASRTGTSSPEQYF. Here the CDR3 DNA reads TGCGCCAGCAGAACCGGGACTAGCTCTCCCGAGCAGTACTTC.

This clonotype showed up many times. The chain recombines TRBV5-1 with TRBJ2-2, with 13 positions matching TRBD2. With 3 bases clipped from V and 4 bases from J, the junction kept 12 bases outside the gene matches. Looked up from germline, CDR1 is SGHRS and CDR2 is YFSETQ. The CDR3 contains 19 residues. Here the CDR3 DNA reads TGCGCCAGCAGCTCAAAGACTAGCGGGGGGCCAATCTTCACCGGGGAGCTGTTTTTT. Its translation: CASSSKTSGGPIFTGELFF. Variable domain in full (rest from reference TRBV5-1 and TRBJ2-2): KAGVTQTPRYLIKTRGQQVTLSCSPISGHRSVSWYQQTPGQGLQFLFEYFSETQRNKGNFPGRFSGRQFSNSRSEMNVSTLELGDSALYLCASSSKTSGGPIFTGELFFGEGSRLTVL.

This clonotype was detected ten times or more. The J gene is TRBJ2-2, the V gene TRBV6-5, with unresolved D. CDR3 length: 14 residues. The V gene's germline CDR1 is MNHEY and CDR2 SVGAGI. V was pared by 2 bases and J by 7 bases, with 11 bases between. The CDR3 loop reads CASSYDFLLGELFF. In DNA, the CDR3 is TGTGCCAGCAGTTACGACTTTTTACTCGGGGAGCTGTTTTTT.

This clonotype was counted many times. CDR3 nucleotide sequence: TGTGCCAGCAGCTTAACTCGGGACAGGGGAGAGACCCAGTACTTC. This codes for CASSLTRDRGETQYF. The chain joins TRBV7-3 to TRBJ2-5; TRBD1 agrees at 10 bases. The germline V gene has CDR1 SGHTA and CDR2 FQGTGA. J gave up 4 bases and V 0 bases, and 2 bases lay outside the gene matches. This CDR3 has 15 amino acids. The full variable domain, in which reference TRBV7-3 and TRBJ2-5 provide the parts outside the CDR3, is GAGVSQTPSNKVTEKGKYVELRCDPISGHTALYWYRQSLGQGPEFLIYFQGTGAADDSGLPNDRFFAVRPEGSVSTLKIQRTERGDSAVYLCASSLTRDRGETQYFGPGTRLLVL.

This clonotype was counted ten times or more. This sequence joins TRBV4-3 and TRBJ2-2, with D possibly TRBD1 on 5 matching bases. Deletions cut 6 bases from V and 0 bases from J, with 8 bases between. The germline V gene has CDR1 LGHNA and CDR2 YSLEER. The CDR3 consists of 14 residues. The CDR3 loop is CASRQDPNTGELFF. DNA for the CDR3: TGCGCCAGCAGACAGGACCCGAACACCGGGGAGCTGTTTTTT.

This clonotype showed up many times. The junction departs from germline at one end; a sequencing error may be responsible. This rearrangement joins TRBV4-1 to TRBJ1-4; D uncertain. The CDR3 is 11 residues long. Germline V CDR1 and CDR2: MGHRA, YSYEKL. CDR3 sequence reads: CASSHRDSLTF. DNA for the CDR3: TGCGCCAGCAGCCATCGCGACTCCCTAACTTTT.

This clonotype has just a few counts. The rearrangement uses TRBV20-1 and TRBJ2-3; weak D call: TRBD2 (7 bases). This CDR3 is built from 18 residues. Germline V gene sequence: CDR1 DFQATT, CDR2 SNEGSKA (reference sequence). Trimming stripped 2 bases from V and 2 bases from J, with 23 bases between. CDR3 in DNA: TGCAGTGCTAGACCTGGGCAGTGGGGGGGGCCGGACACAGATACGCAGTATTTT. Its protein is CSARPGQWGGPDTDTQYF.